These T cell receptor beta chains were read from a single sample in a study of T cells after yellow fever vaccination. TCRdb reprocessed the 5' RACE reads with MiXCR, giving one entry per CDR3 protein. The sample contains about 510,000 distinct CDR3 sequences, 20% to 25% of which appear only once. The starting material was PBMCs, obtained 20 to 25 days after the first yellow fever vaccination. These receptors all come from a man in his late teens or twenties who received the YFV17D yellow fever vaccine. Each CDR3 is given with its conserved first and last residue. A D gene is named only where the DNA matches it firmly. Clone size is shown for a subset of rows, as once, few, many or a class of expanded clone.

clone size | J gene | D gene | V gene | CDR3 protein | CDR3 DNA
- | TRBJ2-3 | TRBD2 | TRBV20-1 | CSARMTSGGAGRTDTQYF | TGCAGTGCTAGAATGACTAGCGGGGGGGCCGGACGCACAGATACGCAGTATTTT
many | TRBJ1-5 | - | TRBV15 | CATSRTDSNQPQHF | TGTGCCACCAGCAGGACAGATAGCAATCAGCCCCAGCATTTT
many | TRBJ1-2 | - | TRBV5-1 | CASSLETEGWIGYTF | TGCGCCAGCAGCTTGGAGACGGAGGGGTGGATCGGCTACACCTTC
few | TRBJ2-5 | TRBD2 | TRBV18 | CASSLGLTQETQYF | TGTGCCAGCTCACTGGGACTAACCCAAGAGACCCAGTACTTC
few | TRBJ1-2 | - | TRBV7-2 | CASSFGGGPSYGYTF | TGTGCCAGCAGCTTCGGAGGCGGCCCCTCCTATGGCTACACCTTC
few | TRBJ2-1 | - | TRBV5-1 | CASSRTVLGAYNEQFF | TGCGCCAGCAGCCGGACCGTCCTTGGGGCCTACAATGAGCAGTTCTTC
- | TRBJ1-1 | - | TRBV7-2 | CASSSFPGQKFLF | TGTGCCAGCAGCTCCTTTCCGGGACAAAAATTCCTCTTT
few | TRBJ2-5 | TRBD2 | TRBV29-1 | CSGGGGFQETQYF | TGCAGCGGCGGCGGGGGTTTCCAAGAGACCCAGTACTTC
few | TRBJ2-3 | TRBD1 | TRBV24-1 | CATSDLPGTGTDTQYF | TGTGCCACCAGTGATTTACCCGGGACAGGAACAGATACGCAGTATTTT
- | TRBJ2-1 | - | TRBV29-1 | CSVDGLVGTYNEQFF | TGCAGCGTCGATGGCCTTGTAGGGACCTACAATGAGCAGTTCTTC
- | TRBJ2-3 | - | TRBV5-6 | CASSRRAWRVDTQYF | TGTGCCAGCAGCCGCCGGGCCTGGAGAGTAGATACGCAGTATTTT
- | TRBJ2-5 | TRBD2 | TRBV4-1 | CASSLTSGGIQETQYF | TGCGCCAGCAGCCTAACTAGCGGGGGAATCCAAGAGACCCAGTACTTC
- | TRBJ1-1 | - | TRBV6-1 | CASILGRGEAFF | TGTGCCAGCATTCTCGGTAGGGGTGAAGCTTTCTTT